These T cell receptor beta chains were read from a single sample in a study of blood T cell repertoires in COVID-19. The data were produced by immunoSEQ multiplex PCR, yet TCRdb's version contains in-frame clones alone and is incomplete. The sample includes approximately 280,000 clones, around nine tenths of them seen just once. Sequenced material: peripheral blood. The source is a woman in her sixties with acute or convalescent COVID-19. CDR3s include the opening cysteine and the closing phenylalanine or tryptophan. A D gene is named only where the DNA matches it firmly. Clone size is stated in some rows and not others, as once, few, many or a class when expanded.

CASSLGQTFSYNSPLHF TGTGCCAGCAGCTTGGGACAGACCTTCTCCTATAATTCACCCCTCCACTTT . TRBJ1-6 TRBV5-5 .
CASSRDRVNTEAFF TGTGCCAGCAGCCGGGACAGGGTGAACACTGAAGCTTTCTTT . TRBJ1-1 TRBV7-3 TRBD1
CASSVSRQGARQPQHF TGTGCCAGCAGCGTAAGCCGACAGGGGGCCCGCCAGCCCCAGCATTTT . TRBJ1-5 TRBV7-8 TRBD1
CASSRTGELNTIYF TGTGCCAGCAGCCGAACAGGGGAACTAAACACCATATATTTT . TRBJ1-3 TRBV5-4 TRBD1
CASSLGGSNNQPQHF TGTGCCAGCAGCTTAGGGGGCAGTAACAATCAGCCCCAGCATTTT . TRBJ1-5 TRBV7-9 .
CASSPSSGRSYEQYF TGTGCCAGCTCCCCATCTAGCGGGCGATCCTACGAGCAGTACTTC . TRBJ2-7 TRBV18 TRBD2
CASSPQGDYYGYTF TGTGCCAGCAGTCCTCAGGGGGACTACTATGGCTACACCTTC few TRBJ1-2 TRBV2 TRBD1
CASSLIGQGTYEQYF TGTGCCAGCAGTTTAATTGGGCAGGGAACCTACGAGCAGTACTTC once TRBJ2-7 TRBV28 .
CASSEGAAKEPQHF TGTGCCAGCAGCGAGGGGGCTGCCAAGGAGCCCCAGCATTTT . TRBJ1-5 TRBV9 TRBD1
CASSSGAFSGNTIYF TGTGCCAGCAGTTCAGGGGCCTTCTCTGGAAACACCATATATTTT . TRBJ1-3 TRBV6-5 .
CASRKRGSSYNEQFF TGTGCCAGCAGGAAAAGGGGAAGCTCCTACAATGAGCAGTTCTTC . TRBJ2-1 TRBV5-8 .
CASSLVTGQSTDTQYF TGTGCCAGCAGCTTAGTGACAGGGCAAAGCACAGATACGCAGTATTTT . TRBJ2-3 TRBV13 TRBD1
CAISQSYNSPLHF TGTGCCATCAGTCAATCCTATAATTCACCCCTCCACTTT . TRBJ1-6 TRBV10-3 .
CASSLVALDSSNQPQHF TGTGCCAGCAGCTTAGTTGCCCTGGACAGTAGCAATCAGCCCCAGCATTTT . TRBJ1-5 TRBV7-2 .
CASSASGSPHTGELFF TGTGCCAGCAGCGCAAGCGGGAGTCCCCACACCGGGGAGCTGTTTTTT . TRBJ2-2 TRBV9 TRBD2
CASSPGTSGPSTDTQYF TGTGCCAGCAGCCCTGGGACTAGCGGGCCTAGCACAGATACGCAGTATTTT . TRBJ2-3 TRBV25-1 TRBD2
CASSTSTGAHGELFF TGTGCCAGCAGCACCTCGACAGGGGCCCACGGGGAGCTGTTTTTT . TRBJ2-2 TRBV9 TRBD1
CASSLEGIGNQPQHF TGTGCCAGCAGTTTAGAGGGTATCGGCAATCAGCCCCAGCATTTT once TRBJ1-5 TRBV27 .
CASSLHGQGSEAFF TGTGCCAGCTCTCTCCACGGACAGGGTAGTGAAGCTTTCTTT . TRBJ1-1 TRBV18 TRBD1
CASSLIRGTGEQYF TGTGCCAGCAGCTTAATCAGGGGCACAGGGGAGCAGTACTTC . TRBJ2-7 TRBV7-2 .
CASSPRGAGAYNEQFF TGTGCCAGCAGCCCGCGGGGGGCTGGTGCCTACAATGAGCAGTTCTTC . TRBJ2-1 TRBV5-4 TRBD2
CASSLDSLGGTLEQYF TGCGCCAGCAGCTTGGATTCTTTGGGGGGGACCCTCGAGCAGTACTTC . TRBJ2-7 TRBV5-1 TRBD2
CASSQVMSGRASENIQYF TGTGCCAGCAGCCAAGTCATGAGTGGGAGGGCCAGTGAAAACATTCAGTACTTC once TRBJ2-4 TRBV3-1/TRBV3-2 TRBD2
CASSQDPGGNSPLHF TGCGCCAGCAGCCAAGATCCAGGGGGCAATTCACCCCTCCACTTT . TRBJ1-6 TRBV4-3 TRBD1
CASTETGVRTDTQYF TGTGCCAGCACCGAAACCGGGGTAAGGACAGATACGCAGTATTTT . TRBJ2-3 TRBV6-5 .